The present T cell receptor beta chain was sequenced within a study of blood T cell repertoires in COVID-19. About the research overall: The United States, Italy and Spain supplied acute and convalescent COVID-19 samples.

Germline CDR1 reads SGHTA; CDR2 reads FQGNSA. Germline trimming cut 6 bases from V and 4 bases from J; bases unmatched to any gene: 5. The CDR3 runs to 14 residues. The authors' processing: The authors estimated nucleated cell counts from reference gene primer amplification. The protocol was immunoSEQ multiplex PCR, while the TCRdb copy is restricted to in-frame clones and leaves out a portion. The V and J calls and clone size were taken over from that table, and D and trimming were inferred from the DNA. Of under 300,000 clones listed, roughly 90% are singletons. The sequencing input was peripheral blood. The chain joins TRBV7-2 to TRBJ1-2, with 10 nucleotides matching TRBD1. The source of this sequence is a woman in her 30s with active or convalescent COVID-19. CDR3 in DNA: TGTGCCAGCAGTAAGGACAGGGGGAGCTATGGCTACACCTTC. Its translation: CASSKDRGSYGYTF.